Listed below are T cell receptor beta chains from one sample, sequenced in a study of T cell responses to AZD1222 COVID-19 vaccine. Produced via immunoSEQ multiplex PCR; TCRdb's table is partial and in-frame only. Among around 69,000 clones listed, nearly 90% were seen once. The sequenced sample was peripheral blood, obtained on day 0 of AZD1222 vaccination. The source of these receptors is an adult in good health. The CDR3 runs from the conserved cysteine through the conserved F or W. The D gene is left open where the match is weak. For some rows the clone size is stated as once, few or many, or as a class when expanded; others skip it.

TRBD1	TRBV7-9	.	TRBJ1-5	15	TGTGCCAGCAGCTCCGACAGGGCGAGCAATCAGCCCCAGCATTTT	CASSSDRASNQPQHF
.	TRBV19	few	TRBJ1-5	16	TGTGCCAGTAGCACCTTGGAGGGTGGGGGCAATCAGCCCCAGCATTTT	CASSTLEGGGNQPQHF
.	TRBV7-9	.	TRBJ1-5	16	TGTGCCAGCAGCCCGGAGAGGGGGGAAGGCAATCAGCCCCAGCATTTT	CASSPERGEGNQPQHF
.	TRBV18	.	TRBJ2-1	13	TGTGCCAGCTCACTTAACAACTACAATGAGCAGTTCTTC	CASSLNNYNEQFF
.	TRBV21-1	.	TRBJ2-7	19	TGTGCCAGCAGCTCACCCTCTAGACTGACTAGGGCTGGATCTTACGAGCAGTACTTC	CASSSPSRLTRAGSYEQYF
TRBD2	TRBV2	.	TRBJ2-1	16	TGTGCCAGCAGTGATTTGCGGGGGAGCTCCTACAATGAGCAGTTCTTC	CASSDLRGSSYNEQFF
.	TRBV9	.	TRBJ2-2	20	TGTGCCAGCAGCGTATTCGGGGGCAGTGATCCCTTACCAAACACCGGGGAGCTGTTTTTT	CASSVFGGSDPLPNTGELFF
.	TRBV7-2	.	TRBJ1-5	15	TGTGCCAGCAGCTTAGAGAGCGGTCTGGAGCAGCCCCAGCATTTT	CASSLESGLEQPQHF
.	TRBV30	.	TRBJ1-1	13	TGCAATCTATTGTCGGGGGGTGACACTGAAGCTTTCTTT	CNLLSGGDTEAFF
.	TRBV21-1	.	TRBJ1-4	16	TGTGCCAGCAGCAAAGTCCCGACAGGGGGCTGTGAAAAACTGTTTTTT	CASSKVPTGGCEKLFF
TRBD2	TRBV19	.	TRBJ2-7	17	TGTGCCAGTAGTATCTTTACCCCAGCGGGGCTCCCCTACGAGCAGTACTTC	CASSIFTPAGLPYEQYF
.	TRBV10-1	.	TRBJ2-2	13	TGCGCCAGCAGTCTGTCGGGCGCCGGGGAGCTGTTTTTT	CASSLSGAGELFF
.	TRBV6-1	.	TRBJ1-2	14	TGTGCCAGCAGTGAAGGGTGGACCAGCTATGGCTACACCTTC	CASSEGWTSYGYTF
.	TRBV12-3/TRBV12-4	.	TRBJ2-1	13	TGTGCCAGCAGGGGCGCGGCCTACAATGAGCAGTTCTTC	CASRGAAYNEQFF
.	TRBV7-2	.	TRBJ2-1	16	TGTGCCAGCAGCCCCCAGGGGGGGGCATCCTACAATGAGCAGTTCTTC	CASSPQGGASYNEQFF
TRBD2	TRBV7-9	.	TRBJ2-5	15	TGTGCCAGCAGCAAATCCCTAGCGGAGGCGGAGACCCAGTACTTC	CASSKSLAEAETQYF
TRBD1	TRBV7-9	once	TRBJ2-5	15	TGTGCCAGCAGCTTAGTTGGGACAGCCAGGGAGACCCAGTACTTC	CASSLVGTARETQYF
.	TRBV5-8	once	TRBJ2-1	13	TGTGCCAGCAGCTTGCCACAGAACAATGAGCAGTTCTTC	CASSLPQNNEQFF
.	TRBV5-1	.	TRBJ2-3	14	TGCGCCAGCAGCAGGGAACTTTACACAGATACGCAGTATTTT	CASSRELYTDTQYF
.	TRBV6-6	.	TRBJ1-2	14	TGTGCCAGCAGTCTAGACAGCGTTTTCTATGGCTACACCTTC	CASSLDSVFYGYTF
TRBD1	TRBV10-3	.	TRBJ2-3	14	TGTGCCATCAGTAGGGACAGGGGAACAGATACGCAGTATTTT	CAISRDRGTDTQYF
.	TRBV7-9	.	TRBJ1-1	11	TGTGCCAGCAGCTTTGACACTGAAGCTTTCTTT	CASSFDTEAFF
TRBD1	TRBV28	.	TRBJ1-5	14	TGTGCCAGCAGACCACAGGGGGAGGGTCAGCCCCAGCATTTT	CASRPQGEGQPQHF
.	TRBV29-1	.	TRBJ1-1	11	TGCAGCGTTGAATCTGGGACTGAAGCTTTCTTT	CSVESGTEAFF
.	TRBV19	.	TRBJ1-6	14	TGTGCCAGTAGGCCCTCAGGGGAGGTTTCACCCCTCCACTTT	CASRPSGEVSPLHF
.	TRBV6-5	.	TRBJ2-7	15	TGTGCCAGCAGTCCTACGTGGGAGATTGGGTACGAGCAGTACTTC	CASSPTWEIGYEQYF
TRBD1	TRBV3-1/TRBV3-2	.	TRBJ2-7	14	TGTGCCAGCAGACCTACAGGGGGCTCCTACGAGCAGTACTTC	CASRPTGGSYEQYF
.	TRBV6-2/TRBV6-3	.	TRBJ2-6	15	TGTGCCAGCAGTTCGGCACAGGGAAATGCCAACGTCCTGACTTTC	CASSSAQGNANVLTF
TRBD1	TRBV5-1	.	TRBJ1-2	13	TGCGCCAGCAGCTTTGGGACAGCCGATGGCTACACCTTC	CASSFGTADGYTF
TRBD2	TRBV5-1	.	TRBJ2-3	16	TGCGCCAGCAGCTTGGAGGGGACTAGCGTTACAGATACGCAGTATTTT	CASSLEGTSVTDTQYF
.	TRBV6-5	.	TRBJ1-2	15	TGTGCCAGCAGTTACCGCGTGGGGGGGCTGGATGGCTACACCTTC	CASSYRVGGLDGYTF
.	TRBV9	.	TRBJ2-7	14	TGTGCCAGCAGCGGATCCTATCAGACCTACGAGCAGTACTTC	CASSGSYQTYEQYF
.	TRBV6-5	.	TRBJ1-6	13	TGTGCCAGCAGTTGGGGCGCTAATTCACCCCTCCACTTT	CASSWGANSPLHF
.	TRBV6-5	.	TRBJ2-5	14	TGTGCCAGCAGTTACTCGGGCAGACAAGAGACCCAGTACTTC	CASSYSGRQETQYF
TRBD1	TRBV29-1	.	TRBJ1-2	14	TGCAGCGTCGGGACAGGGGGCGCGGGATATGGCTACACCTTC	CSVGTGGAGYGYTF